The entry that follows covers one TCR beta chain sequence. TCRdb re-called the PCR reads with MiXCR. The sample has over 55,000 clones, roughly 30% seen once. This specimen belongs to a study of metastatic and nonmetastatic thyroid tumors. The entire patient cohort was treatment-naive prior to thyroid surgery. The source is a female donor with papillary thyroid cancer or a benign thyroid nodule (not recorded which). Some clones in this sample may be carry-over from other donors' samples. Material: blood.

For the CDR3, the DNA is TGTGCCAGCAGCGGTCGGGCCGAATATGCCCCCTACGAGCAGTACTTC. It is translated as CASSGRAEYAPYEQYF. V is TRBV11-3 and J is TRBJ2-7; no reliable D call. Trimming pared 5 bases from V and 2 bases from J, leaving 19 bases between. Germline CDR1 and CDR2: SGHNT and YENEEA. The CDR3 loop spans 16 amino acids.